This entry lists 21 T cell receptor beta chains sequenced from one sample in a study of cytomegalovirus exposure and HLA in healthy donors. Method: immunoSEQ multiplex PCR; TCRdb's copy keeps in-frame clones and lacks some. This table holds about 280,000 clones, 86% found once. The sample was PBMCs. Receptors were obtained from a woman between 18 and 29 years old in good health and CMV-seronegative.

The chain couples TRBV18 to TRBJ2-3, with 13 bases fitting TRBD2. After removal of 6 bases from V and 6 bases from J, the junction contained 15 bases not matched to a gene. Germline V gene data show CDR1 as KGHSH and CDR2 as LQKENI. The CDR3 runs 18 residues. The CDR3 here is CASSLRETSGGSADTQYF. For the CDR3, the DNA is TGTGCCAGCTCCCTGAGGGAGACTAGCGGGGGGTCCGCGGATACGCAGTATTTT.

The chain recombines TRBV9 with TRBJ2-7; no clear D gene. Deletions cut 0 bases from V and 5 bases from J, with 15 bases between. Germline V CDR1 and CDR2: SGDLS, YYNGEE. The CDR3 consists of 15 residues. CDR3 amino acids: CASSVAATRWNEQYF. CDR3 nucleotides: TGTGCCAGCAGCGTAGCAGCTACCAGGTGGAACGAGCAGTACTTC.

V gene TRBV5-4 combines with J gene TRBJ1-2, with 8 bases lining up with TRBD1. The J segment lost 4 bases and the V segment lost 0 bases, leaving 8 bases of the junction unmatched. The CDR3 spans 16 residues. Germline-derived CDR1 and CDR2 are SGHNT and YYREEE (reference sequence). CDR3 residues: CASSLGADRAAYGYTF. The DNA for the CDR3 is TGTGCCAGCAGCTTGGGGGCGGACAGGGCGGCCTATGGCTACACCTTC.

The V and J genes are TRBV12-1 and TRBJ2-3; the listed D gene, TRBD2, was not tested against the DNA. TRBV12-1 is a documented pseudogene. The CDR3 runs to 17 residues. The chain's CDR3 is CPTVLGRGRTSTDTQYF. The CDR3 nucleotides read TGCCCTACGGTTTTGGGGAGGGGGAGAACTAGCACAGATACGCAGTATTTT.

The chain combines TRBV10-1 with TRBJ2-5; perhaps TRBD1 as D (5 bases). This CDR3 comprises 13 residues. Germline CDR1 reads WNHNN; CDR2 reads SYGVQD (reference sequence). V dropped 6 bases and J dropped 5 bases, with 13 bases sitting between them. This CDR3 is CASSPDSSETQYF. Written as DNA, the CDR3 is TGCGCCAGCAGCCCCGACAGCAGCGAGACCCAGTACTTC.

The chain combines TRBV29-1 with TRBJ1-1; 7 nucleotides line up with TRBD1. Trimming at V came to 6 bases and at J to 1 base, leaving 8 bases not matched to a gene. Germline V CDR1 and CDR2: SQVTM, ANQGSEA. The CDR3 spans 14 residues. CDR3: CSVKTGTANTEAFF. CDR3 DNA sequence: TGCAGCGTCAAGACCGGGACAGCGAACACTGAAGCTTTCTTT.

The chain recombines TRBV5-1 with TRBJ2-7; 9 bases fit TRBD1. CDR3 length equals 15 residues. CDR1 and CDR2 from the germline V gene are SGHRS and YFSETQ. V was pared by 0 bases and J by 7 bases, with 8 bases of the junction left unmatched. The CDR3 DNA reads TGCGCCAGCAGCTTGGGGGACAGGGCCGGGAAAGAGCAGTACTTC. Residues: CASSLGDRAGKEQYF. Based on the CDR3 plus reference TRBV5-1 and TRBJ2-7, the full variable domain is KAGVTQTPRYLIKTRGQQVTLSCSPISGHRSVSWYQQTPGQGLQFLFEYFSETQRNKGNFPGRFSGRQFSNSRSEMNVSTLELGDSALYLCASSLGDRAGKEQYFGPGTRLTVT.

The V gene is TRBV7-9, the J gene TRBJ1-1; D gene uncertain. The germline V gene has CDR1 SEHNR and CDR2 FQNEAQ (reference sequence). V lost 7 bases and J 0 bases, leaving 9 bases between the germline ends. This CDR3 spans 13 amino acids. CDR3 protein: CASIERVNTEAFF. The CDR3 DNA follows: TGTGCCAGCATTGAGCGCGTGAACACTGAAGCTTTCTTT.

V and J are TRBV6-5 and TRBJ2-1; 7 nucleotides align to TRBD2. The CDR3 extends over 16 amino acids. J gave up 7 bases and V 0 bases, and 9 bases lay outside the gene matches. Germline V gives CDR1 MNHEY, CDR2 SVGAGI. CDR3 in DNA: TGTGCCAGCAGTTACTCGAGCGGGAAGAAGGGAAATGAGCAGTTCTTC. It codes for CASSYSSGKKGNEQFF.

This clone has a single count. V is TRBV27 and J is TRBJ2-3, with 7 bases aligning to TRBD2. The CDR3 loop spans 15 amino acids. V lost 3 bases, J lost 4 bases, and 7 bases stayed unmatched. Germline values: CDR1 MNHEY, CDR2 SMNVEV (reference sequence). The CDR3 DNA reads as TGTGCCAGCAGTTTTTCGAACGGGGGGTCAGATACGCAGTATTTT. It translates to CASSFSNGGSDTQYF.

V gene TRBV28 combines with J gene TRBJ2-7; 9 bases match TRBD1. The CDR3 is 13 amino acids. Germline CDR1 is MDHEN and CDR2 is SYDVKM. With 6 bases clipped from V and 6 bases from J, the junction kept 6 bases outside the gene matches. The CDR3, as DNA: TGTGCCAGCAGCCTGGACAGGGGAGCCGAGCAGTACTTC. The encoded protein is CASSLDRGAEQYF.

The chain carries TRBV19 and TRBJ1-5, with unresolved D. V was pared by 1 base and J by 4 bases, with 17 bases between. CDR3 length: 17 residues. The V gene's germline CDR1 is LNHDA and CDR2 SQIVND (reference sequence). CDR3 sequence: CASSIAHEGLRNQPQHF. The CDR3 bases are TGTGCCAGTAGTATAGCTCACGAGGGCCTACGTAATCAGCCCCAGCATTTT. Full variable domain (missing parts from reference TRBV19 and TRBJ1-5): DGGITQSPKYLFRKEGQNVTLSCEQNLNHDAMYWYRQDPGQGLRLIYYSQIVNDFQKGDIAEGYSVSREKKESFPLTVTSAQKNPTAFYLCASSIAHEGLRNQPQHFGDGTRLSIL.

This chain links TRBV30 with TRBJ1-1; D uncertain. Trimming removed 1 base at V and 6 bases at J, with 12 bases between. This CDR3 comprises 13 residues. Germline CDR1 is GTSNPN and CDR2 is SVGIG (reference sequence). The CDR3 coding sequence is TGTGCCTGGAGTGAGCGCGCATTCGCTGAAGCTTTCTTT. The encoded protein is CAWSERAFAEAFF.

The rearrangement uses TRBV9 and TRBJ1-2, with 7 bases matching TRBD1. The CDR3 is made up of 13 amino acids. Germline CDR1 reads SGDLS; CDR2 reads YYNGEE. V gave up 2 bases and J gave up 6 bases; unmatched junction bases: 4. CDR3 nucleotides: TGTGCCAGCAGCGTTACAGGGGCTAATGGCTACACCTTC. This encodes CASSVTGANGYTF.

This chain joins TRBV25-1 and TRBJ2-1, with D possibly matching TRBD2 (6 bases). With 3 bases removed from V and 5 bases from J, the gap between germline ends came to 14 bases. This CDR3 has 15 amino acids. The germline V gene has CDR1 MGHDK and CDR2 SYGVNS. The CDR3 nucleotides are TGTGCCAGCAGTGATCCCGGGACGGGGGACAATGAGCAGTTCTTC. Protein product: CASSDPGTGDNEQFF.

V is TRBV5-6 and J is TRBJ1-5, with 9 positions matching TRBD1. In germline, CDR1 is SGHDT, CDR2 YYEEEE. The CDR3 extends over 16 amino acids. V lost 5 bases to trimming and J lost 3 bases; unmatched junction nucleotides: 9. In DNA form, the CDR3 reads TGTGCCAGCAGTCCAGACAGGGGGAACAACAATCAGCCCCAGCATTTT. Amino acid sequence: CASSPDRGNNNQPQHF.

J is TRBJ2-7 and V is TRBV9; 7 positions agree with TRBD1. Germline V gene data show CDR1 as SGDLS and CDR2 as YYNGEE. CDR3 size: 12 residues. V lost 4 bases, J lost 5 bases, and 3 bases stayed unmatched. CDR3 coding DNA: TGTGCCAGCAGCCCACAGGGGAACGAGCAGTACTTC. Its protein is CASSPQGNEQYF. Based on the CDR3 plus reference TRBV9 and TRBJ2-7, the full variable domain is DSGVTQTPKHLITATGQRVTLRCSPRSGDLSVYWYQQSLDQGLQFLIQYYNGEERAKGNILERFSAQQFPDLHSELNLSSLELGDSALYFCASSPQGNEQYFGPGTRLTVT.

The rearrangement joins TRBV29-1 to TRBJ1-3; maybe TRBD1 (5 bases). This CDR3 contains 15 residues. Germline CDR1 SQVTM, CDR2 ANQGSEA. The V end was cut by 6 bases, the J end by 0 bases, with 15 bases between. As DNA, the CDR3 is TGCAGCGTGGGGGGTCACGGATTCTCTGGAAACACCATATATTTT. Protein: CSVGGHGFSGNTIYF. The complete variable domain, with remaining parts taken from reference TRBV29-1 and TRBJ1-3, reads SAVISQKPSRDICQRGTSLTIQCQVDSQVTMMFWYRQQPGQSLTLIATANQGSEATYESGFVIDKFPISRPNLTFSTLTVSNMSPEDSSIYLCSVGGHGFSGNTIYFGEGSWLTVV.

This clone was seen a single time. The rearrangement links TRBV5-1 to TRBJ1-2; no clear D gene. CDR1 and CDR2 (germline): SGHRS, YFSETQ. There are 15 residues in the CDR3. The germline V and J ends were trimmed by 1 base and 7 bases, with 17 bases remaining between them. The CDR3 DNA reads TGCGCCAGCAGCTTGACGGGCCAGACAAGCGGTGGCTACACCTTC. This gives the protein CASSLTGQTSGGYTF.

CDR3 nucleotides: TGTGCCAGCAGTAACTTCGACAGGGTACGGAACACTGAAGCTTTCTTT. Translated: CASSNFDRVRNTEAFF. This chain joins TRBV25-1 and TRBJ1-1, with 7 bases identical to TRBD1. Germline V gene lookup returns CDR1 MGHDK and CDR2 SYGVNS. V was clipped by 5 bases and J by 1 base; unmatched bases: 10. This CDR3 has 16 amino acids.

The chain carries TRBV7-9 and TRBJ2-5; the match to TRBD1 covers 7 bases. This CDR3 comprises 14 residues. Germline V gene data show CDR1 as SEHNR and CDR2 as FQNEAQ (reference sequence). The junction had 2 bases not matched to a gene; V was cut back by 3 bases and J by 1 base. This CDR3 is CASSFGTAQETQYF. The CDR3 nucleotides are TGTGCCAGCAGCTTTGGGACAGCCCAAGAGACCCAGTACTTC.